The TCR beta chain under discussion was sequenced for a study of beta chain features in type 1 diabetes. Whole-study results and caveats: VDJ junctions from type 1 diabetes patients carried fewer insertions and larger deletions.

Deletions cut 0 bases from V and 4 bases from J, with 10 bases between. CDR1 is SGHAT, CDR2 FQNNGV, per germline. CDR3 length: 15 amino acids. This clone has just a few counts. Its target is unknown. TCRB transcripts that were expressed got sequenced, as all of the isolated RNA had been reverse transcribed. Read counts averaged around 3.6 million for samples of naive, central memory and regulatory T cells. TCRdb keeps only in-frame clones here, not all; method: immunoSEQ multiplex PCR. In the table there are 300,000 to 450,000 clones, 15% to 20% of which are singletons. The TCR sequence derives from a woman between 18 and 29 years old in good health. Material: naive CD4+ T cells from blood. This chain links TRBV11-2 with TRBJ2-1; tentatively, D is TRBD2 (6 bases). The CDR3 coding sequence is TGTGCCAGCAGCTTAGATCCGGGAGTATACAATGAGCAGTTCTTC. Its translation is CASSLDPGVYNEQFF.